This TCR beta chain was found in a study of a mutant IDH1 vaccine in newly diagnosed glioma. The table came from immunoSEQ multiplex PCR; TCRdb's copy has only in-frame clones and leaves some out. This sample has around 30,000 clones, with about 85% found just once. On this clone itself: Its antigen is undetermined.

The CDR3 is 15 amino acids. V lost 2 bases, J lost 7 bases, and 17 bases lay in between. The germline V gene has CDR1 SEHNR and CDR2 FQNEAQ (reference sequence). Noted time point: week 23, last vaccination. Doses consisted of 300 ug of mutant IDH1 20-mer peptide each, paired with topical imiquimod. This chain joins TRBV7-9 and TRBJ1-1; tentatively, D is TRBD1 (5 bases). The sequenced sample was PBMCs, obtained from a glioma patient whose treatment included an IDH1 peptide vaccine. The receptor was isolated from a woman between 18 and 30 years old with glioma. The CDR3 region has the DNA TGTGCCAGCAGCTTATTGACCCCGGGACGGAATGAAGCTTTCTTT. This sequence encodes CASSLLTPGRNEAFF.